Below, 5 T cell receptor beta chains from the same sample are listed, as sequenced in a study of cytomegalovirus exposure and HLA in healthy donors. This PCR relied on a set of 60 Vbeta primers and 13 Jbeta primers. The repertoire was sequenced with immunoSEQ multiplex PCR; TCRdb's copy has only in-frame clones and lacks some. The table lists roughly 90,000 clones, 74% of them singletons. Sequencing was performed on PBMCs. These receptors were obtained from a man in his thirties or forties in good health and CMV-seropositive.

The table lists this clone with a count of one. The chain combines TRBV27 with TRBJ2-1, with 12 bases matching TRBD1. The CDR3 runs 18 residues. The junction had 13 bases not matched to a gene; V was cut back by 7 bases and J by 3 bases. CDR1 and CDR2 from the germline V gene are MNHEY and SMNVEV (reference sequence). The chain's CDR3 is CASNPGQGASNHYNEQFF. In DNA, the CDR3 is TGTGCCAGCAATCCGGGACAGGGGGCCTCCAACCACTACAATGAGCAGTTCTTC.

The chain recombines TRBV19 with TRBJ1-3; D call uncertain. V was clipped by 5 bases and J by 0 bases, with 5 bases between them. The CDR3 consists of 13 residues. CDR1 LNHDA and CDR2 SQIVND come from the germline V gene (reference sequence). CDR3 in amino acids: CASSLSSGNTIYF. The CDR3 DNA sequence: TGTGCCAGTAGTCTTAGCTCTGGAAACACCATATATTTT. The full variable domain, its missing parts supplied by reference TRBV19 and TRBJ1-3, is DGGITQSPKYLFRKEGQNVTLSCEQNLNHDAMYWYRQDPGQGLRLIYYSQIVNDFQKGDIAEGYSVSREKKESFPLTVTSAQKNPTAFYLCASSLSSGNTIYFGEGSWLTVV.

V is TRBV5-1 and J is TRBJ2-3; TRBD2 matches 9 bases. The CDR3 runs to 18 residues. Germline trimming cut 7 bases from V and 0 bases from J; bases unmatched to any gene: 15. The germline CDR1 and CDR2 sequences are SGHRS and YFSETQ. This CDR3 reads CASSLSGTSGLSTDTQYF. The CDR3, as DNA: TGCGCCAGCTCCCTCTCTGGAACTAGCGGGCTTAGCACAGATACGCAGTATTTT.

V is TRBV2 and J is TRBJ1-6; 7 bases fit TRBD1. The length of the CDR3 is 14 residues. The germline CDR1 and CDR2 sequences are SNHLY and FYNNEI. V dropped 6 bases and J dropped 6; count of bases not matched to a gene: 5. Here the CDR3 reads CASSGQVGNSPLHF. The CDR3 DNA is TGTGCCAGCAGCGGACAGGTCGGTAATTCACCCCTCCACTTT.

V and J are TRBV28 and TRBJ1-5, with D possibly TRBD1 on 5 matching bases. The ends were cut back, 2 bases at V and 7 bases at J, with 12 bases in the middle. Germline CDR1 and CDR2: MDHEN and SYDVKM. The CDR3 loop spans 14 amino acids. Written as DNA, the CDR3 is TGTGCCAGCAGTTTAACCAGGGAGGCGCAGCCCCAGCATTTT. This encodes CASSLTREAQPQHF.